This is a list of T cell receptor beta chains from one sample in a study of CD8 T cells in Susac syndrome. TCRdb called the immunoSEQ multiplex PCR reads again in MiXCR, with one record for every CDR3 protein. The sample lists roughly 300,000 distinct CDR3 sequences; more than 75% were seen once. The sample comprised CD8+ T cells from PBMCs. The receptors were sampled from a human donor with multiple sclerosis. Both conserved end residues are part of each CDR3. Each record gives: J gene, clone size, V gene, D gene, CDR3 DNA, CDR3 protein. A D gene is named only where the DNA matches it firmly. The size entry is marked missing in some rows and otherwise reads once, few, many or a size class.

j_call: TRBJ2-7; clone_size: NA; v_call: TRBV4-1; d_call: NA; cdr3_nt: TGCGCCAGCAGCCAAGGGACGGGGGAGGCCTACGAGCAGTACTTC; cdr3_aa: CASSQGTGEAYEQYF
j_call: TRBJ1-5; clone_size: NA; v_call: TRBV27; d_call: TRBD1; cdr3_nt: TGTGCCAGTGGTACAGGGGTGAATCAGCCCCAGCATTTT; cdr3_aa: CASGTGVNQPQHF
j_call: TRBJ2-7; clone_size: few; v_call: TRBV9; d_call: TRBD2; cdr3_nt: TGTGCCAGCAGCCGGGGGGGCGGAAGCTCCTACGAGCAGTACTTC; cdr3_aa: CASSRGGGSSYEQYF
j_call: TRBJ2-1; clone_size: NA; v_call: TRBV30; d_call: NA; cdr3_nt: TGTGCCTGGGCTTACAATGAGCAGTTCTTC; cdr3_aa: CAWAYNEQFF
j_call: TRBJ1-5; clone_size: NA; v_call: TRBV7-6; d_call: NA; cdr3_nt: TGTGCCAGCAGCACGACGGGCAATCAGCCCCAGCATTTT; cdr3_aa: CASSTTGNQPQHF
j_call: TRBJ1-2; clone_size: NA; v_call: TRBV29-1; d_call: NA; cdr3_nt: TGCAGCGTTGATTTGGGACGGGACTATGGCTACACCTTC; cdr3_aa: CSVDLGRDYGYTF
j_call: TRBJ1-1; clone_size: NA; v_call: TRBV28; d_call: NA; cdr3_nt: TGTGCCAGCGGGGGGTACACTGAAGCTTTCTTT; cdr3_aa: CASGGYTEAFF
j_call: TRBJ1-4; clone_size: NA; v_call: TRBV10-3; d_call: NA; cdr3_nt: TGTGCCATCAGTGAGTCGGGTCTGGCATCACTGTTTTTT; cdr3_aa: CAISESGLASLFF
j_call: TRBJ1-3; clone_size: NA; v_call: TRBV20-1; d_call: TRBD1; cdr3_nt: TGCAGTGCTAGAGATGAGGACAGGACTTCTTCTGGAAACACCATATATTTT; cdr3_aa: CSARDEDRTSSGNTIYF
j_call: TRBJ1-2; clone_size: NA; v_call: TRBV29-1; d_call: TRBD1; cdr3_nt: TGCAGCGTTGGCAGACAGGGTCACTATGGCTACACCTTC; cdr3_aa: CSVGRQGHYGYTF
j_call: TRBJ2-2; clone_size: NA; v_call: TRBV6-5; d_call: NA; cdr3_nt: TGTGCCAGCAGCCCCTCCGGGGTCGGGGAGCTGTTTTTT; cdr3_aa: CASSPSGVGELFF
j_call: TRBJ2-3; clone_size: NA; v_call: TRBV9; d_call: TRBD1; cdr3_nt: TGTGCCAGCAGCGGGACAGGAGCGCAGTATTTT; cdr3_aa: CASSGTGAQYF
j_call: TRBJ2-7; clone_size: NA; v_call: TRBV27; d_call: NA; cdr3_nt: TGTGCCAGCAGTTCGCGGACTACCTACGAGCAGTACTTC; cdr3_aa: CASSSRTTYEQYF
j_call: TRBJ2-7; clone_size: NA; v_call: TRBV27; d_call: NA; cdr3_nt: TGTGCCAGCAGTCTCCTCAGGGGAGGGTCCTCCTACGAGCAGTACTTC; cdr3_aa: CASSLLRGGSSYEQYF
j_call: TRBJ2-3; clone_size: NA; v_call: TRBV6-4; d_call: NA; cdr3_nt: TGTGCCAGCAGTGAAAGTTGGGTGTATAGCACAGATACGCAGTATTTT; cdr3_aa: CASSESWVYSTDTQYF
j_call: TRBJ1-5; clone_size: NA; v_call: TRBV19; d_call: TRBD1; cdr3_nt: TGTGCCAGTAGTCCTGGGACAGGGGATTATAGCAATCAGCCCCAGCATTTT; cdr3_aa: CASSPGTGDYSNQPQHF
j_call: TRBJ2-5; clone_size: NA; v_call: TRBV25-1; d_call: TRBD2; cdr3_nt: TGTGCCAGCAGTGAAGGCGGGAGGGCCTCTCAGACCCAGTACTTC; cdr3_aa: CASSEGGRASQTQYF
j_call: TRBJ2-7; clone_size: NA; v_call: TRBV28; d_call: NA; cdr3_nt: TGTGCCAGCAGGATGAGACAGCCTTACGAGCAGTACTTC; cdr3_aa: CASRMRQPYEQYF
j_call: TRBJ1-6; clone_size: NA; v_call: TRBV9; d_call: NA; cdr3_nt: TGTGCCAGCAGCCTGGGGACCAATTCACCCCTCCACTTT; cdr3_aa: CASSLGTNSPLHF
j_call: TRBJ2-7; clone_size: NA; v_call: TRBV10-3; d_call: TRBD2; cdr3_nt: TGTGCCATCACACCGGGACTAGACTCCTACGAGCAGTACTTC; cdr3_aa: CAITPGLDSYEQYF
j_call: TRBJ2-7; clone_size: once; v_call: TRBV30; d_call: TRBD2; cdr3_nt: TGTGCCTGGAGTGTACGACTTGCGGGAGGATGGTACGAGCAGTACTTC; cdr3_aa: CAWSVRLAGGWYEQYF
j_call: TRBJ2-5; clone_size: NA; v_call: TRBV9; d_call: TRBD2; cdr3_nt: TGTGCCAGCAGCGAGGGAGCGGGGGGATCCCAAGAGTACTTC; cdr3_aa: CASSEGAGGSQEYF
j_call: TRBJ2-1; clone_size: NA; v_call: TRBV27; d_call: NA; cdr3_nt: TGTGCCAGCAGTTTAGGTCCCGGGACAAGCTACAATGAGCAGTTCTTC; cdr3_aa: CASSLGPGTSYNEQFF
j_call: TRBJ1-1; clone_size: NA; v_call: TRBV2; d_call: NA; cdr3_nt: TGTGCCAGCAGAGGACCCCCCGAAGCTTTCTTT; cdr3_aa: CASRGPPEAFF
j_call: TRBJ2-5; clone_size: few; v_call: TRBV19; d_call: NA; cdr3_nt: TGTGCCAGTAGTAGACCGGACACGACAACGACCCAGTACTTC; cdr3_aa: CASSRPDTTTTQYF
j_call: TRBJ1-2; clone_size: NA; v_call: TRBV5-4; d_call: NA; cdr3_nt: TGTGCCAGCAGCTTTACAGGGTCCAACTATGGCTACACCTTC; cdr3_aa: CASSFTGSNYGYTF
j_call: TRBJ1-4; clone_size: NA; v_call: TRBV27; d_call: TRBD1; cdr3_nt: TGTGCCAGCAGTACATCGGACAGGTTGGACAATGAAAAACTGTTTTTT; cdr3_aa: CASSTSDRLDNEKLFF
j_call: TRBJ2-3; clone_size: NA; v_call: TRBV7-9; d_call: NA; cdr3_nt: TGTGCCAGCAGCTTATCGGGGAGCCTGCGCGATACGCAGTATTTT; cdr3_aa: CASSLSGSLRDTQYF
j_call: TRBJ1-2; clone_size: NA; v_call: TRBV28; d_call: TRBD1; cdr3_nt: TGTGCCAGCAGTACAGGGGAATGGGGGTATGGCTACACCTTC; cdr3_aa: CASSTGEWGYGYTF
j_call: TRBJ2-5; clone_size: NA; v_call: TRBV7-9; d_call: NA; cdr3_nt: TGTGCCAGCAGCTCGGAACACAGAGAGGAGACCCAGTACTTC; cdr3_aa: CASSSEHREETQYF
j_call: TRBJ2-5; clone_size: NA; v_call: TRBV20-1; d_call: TRBD2; cdr3_nt: TGCAGTGCTAGAGGAGGGGCGGCGGGAGGAAAGACCCAGTACTTC; cdr3_aa: CSARGGAAGGKTQYF
j_call: TRBJ2-1; clone_size: NA; v_call: TRBV28; d_call: NA; cdr3_nt: TGTGCCAGCAGTTTTTGGCCTATTTCTGCTACCTACAATGAGCAGTTCTTC; cdr3_aa: CASSFWPISATYNEQFF
j_call: TRBJ2-3; clone_size: NA; v_call: TRBV27; d_call: NA; cdr3_nt: TGTGCCAGCAGAATTGCAGATACGCAGTATTTT; cdr3_aa: CASRIADTQYF
j_call: TRBJ2-1; clone_size: NA; v_call: TRBV5-5; d_call: NA; cdr3_nt: TGTGCCAGCAGCTTACAGGGAATCTACAATGAGCAGTTCTTC; cdr3_aa: CASSLQGIYNEQFF
j_call: TRBJ1-1; clone_size: NA; v_call: TRBV5-4; d_call: NA; cdr3_nt: TGTGCCAGCAGCTTGGAGTTATCGGGCCACACTGAAGCTTTCTTT; cdr3_aa: CASSLELSGHTEAFF
j_call: TRBJ1-6; clone_size: NA; v_call: TRBV27; d_call: NA; cdr3_nt: TGTGCCAGCAGTAGGGGGACTTATAATTCACCCCTCCACTTT; cdr3_aa: CASSRGTYNSPLHF
j_call: TRBJ1-1; clone_size: NA; v_call: TRBV29-1; d_call: NA; cdr3_nt: TGCAGCGTTGTGGTGCGCACTGAAGCTTTCTTT; cdr3_aa: CSVVVRTEAFF
j_call: TRBJ2-7; clone_size: few; v_call: TRBV28; d_call: TRBD1; cdr3_nt: TGTGCCAGCAGTTGGCCCGGGACAGGGGACTTTTCCTACGAGCAGTACTTC; cdr3_aa: CASSWPGTGDFSYEQYF
j_call: TRBJ2-1; clone_size: NA; v_call: TRBV7-3; d_call: TRBD2; cdr3_nt: TGTGCCAGCAGCTCCTACGGGAGGGCCAATGAGCAGTTCTTC; cdr3_aa: CASSSYGRANEQFF
j_call: TRBJ1-1; clone_size: NA; v_call: TRBV28; d_call: NA; cdr3_nt: TGTGCCAGCACCCTGGGACCCAGCGGCGCTGAAGCTTTCTTT; cdr3_aa: CASTLGPSGAEAFF
j_call: TRBJ2-7; clone_size: NA; v_call: TRBV4-1; d_call: NA; cdr3_nt: TGCGCCAGCAGCCAAGATGGGAACGAGCAGTACTTC; cdr3_aa: CASSQDGNEQYF
j_call: TRBJ1-4; clone_size: once; v_call: TRBV27; d_call: TRBD1; cdr3_nt: TGTGCCAGCAGTTTTGGGACAGGGTTGGGTGAAAAACTGTTTTTT; cdr3_aa: CASSFGTGLGEKLFF
j_call: TRBJ2-2; clone_size: NA; v_call: TRBV18; d_call: TRBD1; cdr3_nt: TGTGCCAGCTCACGAAGGGGACAGGGAAGTTTCCGCCGCGGGGAGCTGTTTTTT; cdr3_aa: CASSRRGQGSFRRGELFF
j_call: TRBJ2-6; clone_size: NA; v_call: TRBV27; d_call: TRBD2; cdr3_nt: TGTGCCAGCAGGGGGGGGAGGCGGTCTCCTCCCTCTGGGGCCAACGTCCTGACTTTC; cdr3_aa: CASRGGRRSPPSGANVLTF
j_call: TRBJ2-1; clone_size: NA; v_call: TRBV29-1; d_call: NA; cdr3_nt: TGCAGCGTTGAATCGGGGGCGCGGGACAATGAGCAGTTCTTC; cdr3_aa: CSVESGARDNEQFF
j_call: TRBJ2-2; clone_size: NA; v_call: TRBV9; d_call: NA; cdr3_nt: TGTGCCAGCAGGGCAAGCACCGGGGAGCTGTTTTTT; cdr3_aa: CASRASTGELFF
j_call: TRBJ2-5; clone_size: NA; v_call: TRBV12-3/TRBV12-4; d_call: NA; cdr3_nt: TGTGCCAGCAGTTTCTCTATCGGGGAAGAGACCCAGTACTTC; cdr3_aa: CASSFSIGEETQYF
j_call: TRBJ2-2; clone_size: NA; v_call: TRBV7-2; d_call: NA; cdr3_nt: TGTGCCAGCAGCTTTAGACTAACCACCGGGGAGCTGTTTTTT; cdr3_aa: CASSFRLTTGELFF
j_call: TRBJ1-3; clone_size: NA; v_call: TRBV11-2; d_call: TRBD1; cdr3_nt: TGTGCCAGCAGCCGCTTCCCGGGACAGCATGGAAACACCATATATTTT; cdr3_aa: CASSRFPGQHGNTIYF
j_call: TRBJ2-1; clone_size: NA; v_call: TRBV5-4; d_call: NA; cdr3_nt: TGTGCCAGCCCCTCCGGCACAGGGCCATACAATGAGCAGTTCTTC; cdr3_aa: CASPSGTGPYNEQFF
j_call: TRBJ2-7; clone_size: NA; v_call: TRBV6-6; d_call: TRBD2; cdr3_nt: TGTGCCAGCAGTTCCGCCGGGACTAGTGCTTACGAGCAGTACTTC; cdr3_aa: CASSSAGTSAYEQYF
j_call: TRBJ2-3; clone_size: few; v_call: TRBV10-3; d_call: NA; cdr3_nt: TGTGCCATCAGTGAGTGGGGCACAGATACGCAGTATTTT; cdr3_aa: CAISEWGTDTQYF
j_call: TRBJ2-5; clone_size: NA; v_call: TRBV9; d_call: NA; cdr3_nt: TGTGCCAGCAGCCCGGGTGGGAAAGCGGTACAAGAGACCCAGTACTTC; cdr3_aa: CASSPGGKAVQETQYF
j_call: TRBJ2-2; clone_size: NA; v_call: TRBV12-3/TRBV12-4; d_call: NA; cdr3_nt: TGTGCCAGCAACCCGGTGAGGAAGACCGGGGAGCTGTTTTTT; cdr3_aa: CASNPVRKTGELFF
j_call: TRBJ2-7; clone_size: once; v_call: TRBV20-1; d_call: NA; cdr3_nt: TGCAGTGCTAGAGTACACGGACTATCGAGCTACGAGCAGTACTTC; cdr3_aa: CSARVHGLSSYEQYF
j_call: TRBJ2-7; clone_size: NA; v_call: TRBV6-5; d_call: TRBD2; cdr3_nt: TGTGCCAGCGGGGGACTAGCGGGAGGGGAGCAGTACTTC; cdr3_aa: CASGGLAGGEQYF
j_call: TRBJ2-1; clone_size: once; v_call: TRBV11-2; d_call: TRBD2; cdr3_nt: TGTGCCAGCAGCTTAGGAGCGGGAGAGGTCGGCAATGAGCAGTTCTTC; cdr3_aa: CASSLGAGEVGNEQFF
j_call: TRBJ2-6; clone_size: NA; v_call: TRBV6-1; d_call: NA; cdr3_nt: TGTGCCAGCAGTGTGGGGCCCGGGGCCAACGTCCTGACTTTC; cdr3_aa: CASSVGPGANVLTF
j_call: TRBJ2-7; clone_size: NA; v_call: TRBV27; d_call: NA; cdr3_nt: TGTGCCAGCAGTTTAAGGCCAGGGGAGATTCCCTACGAGCAGTACTTC; cdr3_aa: CASSLRPGEIPYEQYF
j_call: TRBJ2-6; clone_size: NA; v_call: TRBV27; d_call: NA; cdr3_nt: TGTGCCAGCAGTCGCCCTCAAATCCCCGGGACCTCTACAAGCACGCGGGCCAACGTCCTGACTTTC; cdr3_aa: CASSRPQIPGTSTSTRANVLTF